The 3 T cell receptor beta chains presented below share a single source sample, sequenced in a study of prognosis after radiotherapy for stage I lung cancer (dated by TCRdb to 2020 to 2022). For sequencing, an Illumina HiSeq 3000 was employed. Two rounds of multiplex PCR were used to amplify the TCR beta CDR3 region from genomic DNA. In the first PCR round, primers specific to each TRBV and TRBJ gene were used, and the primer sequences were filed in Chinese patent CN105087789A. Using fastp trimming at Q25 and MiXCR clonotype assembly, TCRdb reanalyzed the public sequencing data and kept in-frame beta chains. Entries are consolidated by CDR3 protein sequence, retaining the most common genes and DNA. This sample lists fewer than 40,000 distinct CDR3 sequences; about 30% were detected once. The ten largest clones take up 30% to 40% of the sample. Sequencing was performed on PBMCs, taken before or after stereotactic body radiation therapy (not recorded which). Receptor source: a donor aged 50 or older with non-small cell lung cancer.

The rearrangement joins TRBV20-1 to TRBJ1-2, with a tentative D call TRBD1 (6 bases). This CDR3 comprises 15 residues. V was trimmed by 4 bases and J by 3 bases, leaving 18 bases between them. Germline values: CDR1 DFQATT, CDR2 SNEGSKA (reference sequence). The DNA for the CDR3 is TGCAGTGCTACCAGTCCCGGGACATGGCACTATGGCTACACCTTC. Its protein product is CSATSPGTWHYGYTF.

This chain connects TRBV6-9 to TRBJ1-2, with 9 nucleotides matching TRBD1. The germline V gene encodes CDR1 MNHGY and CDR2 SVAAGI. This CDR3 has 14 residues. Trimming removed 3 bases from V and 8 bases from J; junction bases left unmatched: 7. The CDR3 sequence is CASSYFTGGGGYTF. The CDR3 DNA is TGTGCCAGCAGTTACTTCACAGGGGGCGGCGGCTACACCTTC.

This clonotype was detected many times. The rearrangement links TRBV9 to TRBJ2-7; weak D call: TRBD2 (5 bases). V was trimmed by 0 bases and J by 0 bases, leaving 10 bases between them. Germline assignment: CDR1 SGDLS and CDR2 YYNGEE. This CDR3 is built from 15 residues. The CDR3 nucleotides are TGTGCCAGCAGCGTAGGAGAGGGATACTCCTACGAGCAGTACTTC. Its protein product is CASSVGEGYSYEQYF. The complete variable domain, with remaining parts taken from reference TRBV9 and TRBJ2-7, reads DSGVTQTPKHLITATGQRVTLRCSPRSGDLSVYWYQQSLDQGLQFLIQYYNGEERAKGNILERFSAQQFPDLHSELNLSSLELGDSALYFCASSVGEGYSYEQYFGPGTRLTVT.